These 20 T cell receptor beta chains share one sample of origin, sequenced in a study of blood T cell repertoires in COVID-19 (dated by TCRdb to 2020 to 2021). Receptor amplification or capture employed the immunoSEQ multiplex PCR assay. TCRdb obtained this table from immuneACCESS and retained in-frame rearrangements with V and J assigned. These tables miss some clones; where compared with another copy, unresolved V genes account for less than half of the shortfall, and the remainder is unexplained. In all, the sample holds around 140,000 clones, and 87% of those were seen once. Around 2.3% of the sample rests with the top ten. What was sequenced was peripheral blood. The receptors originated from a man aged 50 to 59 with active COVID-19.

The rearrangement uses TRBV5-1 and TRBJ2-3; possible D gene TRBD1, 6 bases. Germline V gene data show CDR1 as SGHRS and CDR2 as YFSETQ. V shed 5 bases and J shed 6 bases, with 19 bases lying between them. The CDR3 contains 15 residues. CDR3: CASRYQGTSGDTQYF. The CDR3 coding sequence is TGCGCCAGCAGGTATCAGGGGACATCTGGGGATACGCAGTATTTT.

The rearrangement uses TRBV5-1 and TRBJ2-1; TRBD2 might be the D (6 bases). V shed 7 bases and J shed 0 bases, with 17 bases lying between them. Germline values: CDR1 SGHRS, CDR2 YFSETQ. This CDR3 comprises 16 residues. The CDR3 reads CASGGIAASSYNEQFF. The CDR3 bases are TGCGCCAGCGGGGGGATAGCGGCCAGCTCCTACAATGAGCAGTTCTTC.

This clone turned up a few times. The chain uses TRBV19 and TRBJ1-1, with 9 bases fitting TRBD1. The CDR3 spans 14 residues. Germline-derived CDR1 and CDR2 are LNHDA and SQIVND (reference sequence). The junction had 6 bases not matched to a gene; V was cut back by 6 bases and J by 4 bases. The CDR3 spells CASSDRGDVTEAFF. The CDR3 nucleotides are TGTGCCAGTAGCGACAGGGGGGACGTCACTGAAGCTTTCTTT.

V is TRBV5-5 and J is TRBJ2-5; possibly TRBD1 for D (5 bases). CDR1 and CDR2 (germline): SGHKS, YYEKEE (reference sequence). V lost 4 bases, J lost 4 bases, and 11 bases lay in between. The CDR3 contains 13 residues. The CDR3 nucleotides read TGTGCCAGCAGCGACTTTAGGGGAGAGACCCAGTACTTC. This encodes CASSDFRGETQYF.

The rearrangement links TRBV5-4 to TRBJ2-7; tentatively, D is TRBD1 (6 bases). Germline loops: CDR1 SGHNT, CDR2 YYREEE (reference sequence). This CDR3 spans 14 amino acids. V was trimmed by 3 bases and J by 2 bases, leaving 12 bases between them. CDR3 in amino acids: CASSSDRTTYEQYF. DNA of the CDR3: TGTGCCAGCAGCTCCGACAGGACCACCTACGAGCAGTACTTC. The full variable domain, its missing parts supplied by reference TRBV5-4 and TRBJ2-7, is ETGVTQSPTHLIKTRGQQVTLRCSSQSGHNTVSWYQQALGQGPQFIFQYYREEENGRGNFPPRFSGLQFPNYSSELNVNALELDDSALYLCASSSDRTTYEQYFGPGTRLTVT.

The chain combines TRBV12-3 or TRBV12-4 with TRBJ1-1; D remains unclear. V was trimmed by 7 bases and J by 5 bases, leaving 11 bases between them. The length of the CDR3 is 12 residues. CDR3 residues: CASKMGGTEAFF. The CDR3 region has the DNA TGTGCCAGCAAAATGGGAGGGACTGAAGCTTTCTTT.

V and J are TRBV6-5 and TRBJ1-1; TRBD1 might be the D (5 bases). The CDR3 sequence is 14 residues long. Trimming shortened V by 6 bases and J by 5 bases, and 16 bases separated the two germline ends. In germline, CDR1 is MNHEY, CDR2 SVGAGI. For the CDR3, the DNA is TGTGCCAGCAGAAAGGAGGGGTTGAGGACTGAAGCTTTCTTT. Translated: CASRKEGLRTEAFF.

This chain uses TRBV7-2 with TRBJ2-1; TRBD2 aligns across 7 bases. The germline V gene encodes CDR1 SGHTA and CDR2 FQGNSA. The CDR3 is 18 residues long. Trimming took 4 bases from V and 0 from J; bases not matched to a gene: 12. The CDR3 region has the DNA TGTGCCAGCAGCTCGCCCCCAGTCGGGGGGACCTCCTACAATGAGCAGTTCTTC. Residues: CASSSPPVGGTSYNEQFF.

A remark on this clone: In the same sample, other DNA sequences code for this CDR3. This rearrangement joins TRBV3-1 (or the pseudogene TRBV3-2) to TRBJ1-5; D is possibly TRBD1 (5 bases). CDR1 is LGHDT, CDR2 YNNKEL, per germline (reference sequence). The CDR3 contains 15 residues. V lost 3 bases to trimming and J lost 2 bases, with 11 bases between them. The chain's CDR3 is CASSQGRGGNQPQHF. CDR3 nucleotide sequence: TGTGCCAGCAGCCAGGGACGGGGGGGCAATCAGCCCCAGCATTTT.

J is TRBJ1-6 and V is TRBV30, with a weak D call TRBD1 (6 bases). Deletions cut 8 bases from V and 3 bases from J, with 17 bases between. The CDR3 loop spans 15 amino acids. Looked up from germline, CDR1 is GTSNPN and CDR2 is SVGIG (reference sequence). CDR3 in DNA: TGTGCCCAGGCGGGGGCCCACGACTATAATTCACCCCTCCACTTT. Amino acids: CAQAGAHDYNSPLHF. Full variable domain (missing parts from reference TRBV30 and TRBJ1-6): SQTIHQWPATLVQPVGSPLSLECTVEGTSNPNLYWYRQAAGRGLQLLFYSVGIGQISSEVPQNLSASRPQDRQFILSSKKLLLSDSGFYLCAQAGAHDYNSPLHFGNGTRLTVT.

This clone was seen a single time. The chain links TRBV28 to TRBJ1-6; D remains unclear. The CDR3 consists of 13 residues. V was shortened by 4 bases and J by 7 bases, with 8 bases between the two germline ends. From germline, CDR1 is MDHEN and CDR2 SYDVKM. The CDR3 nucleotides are TGTGCCAGCAGTTCGACGGGAAATTCACCCCTCCACTTT. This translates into CASSSTGNSPLHF.

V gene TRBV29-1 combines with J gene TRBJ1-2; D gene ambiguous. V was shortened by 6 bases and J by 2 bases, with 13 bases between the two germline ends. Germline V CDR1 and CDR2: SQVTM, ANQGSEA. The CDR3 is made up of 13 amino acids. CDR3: CSVSLGGNYGYTF. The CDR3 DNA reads TGCAGCGTCTCCCTTGGCGGAAACTATGGCTACACCTTC.

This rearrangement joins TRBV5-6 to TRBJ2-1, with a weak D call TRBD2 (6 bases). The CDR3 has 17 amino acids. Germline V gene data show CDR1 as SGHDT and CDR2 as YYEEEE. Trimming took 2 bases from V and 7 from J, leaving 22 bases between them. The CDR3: CASSFPGLSSVRNEQFF. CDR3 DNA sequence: TGTGCCAGCAGCTTCCCGGGACTCTCTTCAGTCCGGAATGAGCAGTTCTTC. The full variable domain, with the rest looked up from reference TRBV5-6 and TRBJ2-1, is DAGVTQSPTHLIKTRGQQVTLRCSPKSGHDTVSWYQQALGQGPQFIFQYYEEEERQRGNFPDRFSGHQFPNYSSELNVNALLLGDSALYLCASSFPGLSSVRNEQFFGPGTRLTVL.

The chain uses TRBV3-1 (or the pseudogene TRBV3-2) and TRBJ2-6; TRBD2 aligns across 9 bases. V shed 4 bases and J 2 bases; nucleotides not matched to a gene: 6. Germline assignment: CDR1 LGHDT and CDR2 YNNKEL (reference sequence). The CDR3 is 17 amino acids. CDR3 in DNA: TGTGCCAGCAGCCGCGCGGGGGGGCGGCCTGGGGCCAACGTCCTGACTTTC. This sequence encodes CASSRAGGRPGANVLTF.

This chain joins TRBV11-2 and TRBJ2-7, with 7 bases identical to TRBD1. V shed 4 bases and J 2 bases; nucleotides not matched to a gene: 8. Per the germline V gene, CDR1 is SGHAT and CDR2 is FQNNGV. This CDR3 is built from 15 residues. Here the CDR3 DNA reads TGTGCCAGCAGCTCCCACAAAGGACAGGCCTACGAGCAGTACTTC. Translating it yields CASSSHKGQAYEQYF.

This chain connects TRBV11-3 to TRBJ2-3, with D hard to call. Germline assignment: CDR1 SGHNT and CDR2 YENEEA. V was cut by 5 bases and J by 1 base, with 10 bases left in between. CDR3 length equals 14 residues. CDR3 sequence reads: CASSNSPRTDTQYF. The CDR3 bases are TGTGCCAGCAGCAATAGCCCACGCACAGATACGCAGTATTTT. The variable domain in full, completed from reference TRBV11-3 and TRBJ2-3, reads EAGVVQSPRYKIIEKKQPVAFWCNPISGHNTLYWYLQNLGQGPELLIRYENEEAVDDSQLPKDRFSAERLKGVDSTLKIQPAELGDSAVYLCASSNSPRTDTQYFGPGTRLTVL.

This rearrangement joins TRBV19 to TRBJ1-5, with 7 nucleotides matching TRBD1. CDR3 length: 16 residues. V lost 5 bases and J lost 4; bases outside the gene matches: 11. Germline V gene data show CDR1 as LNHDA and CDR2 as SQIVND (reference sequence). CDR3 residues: CASSVLPGQKNQPQHF. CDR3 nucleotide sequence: TGTGCCAGTAGTGTCCTACCGGGACAGAAGAATCAGCCCCAGCATTTT.

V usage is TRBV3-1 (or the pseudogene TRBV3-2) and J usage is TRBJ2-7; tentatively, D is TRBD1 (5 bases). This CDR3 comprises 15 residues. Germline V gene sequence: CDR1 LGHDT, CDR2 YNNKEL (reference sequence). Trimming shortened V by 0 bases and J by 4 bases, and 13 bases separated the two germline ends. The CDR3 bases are TGTGCCAGCAGCCAAGAACGACTTAACAGGTACGAGCAGTACTTC. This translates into CASSQERLNRYEQYF.

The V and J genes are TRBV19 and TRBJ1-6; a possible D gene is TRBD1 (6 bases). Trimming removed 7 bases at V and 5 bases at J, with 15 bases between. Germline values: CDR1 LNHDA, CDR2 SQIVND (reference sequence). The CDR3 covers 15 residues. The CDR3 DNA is TGTGCCAGTACAGCCGGGACAAGACATAATTCACCCCTCCACTTT. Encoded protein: CASTAGTRHNSPLHF.

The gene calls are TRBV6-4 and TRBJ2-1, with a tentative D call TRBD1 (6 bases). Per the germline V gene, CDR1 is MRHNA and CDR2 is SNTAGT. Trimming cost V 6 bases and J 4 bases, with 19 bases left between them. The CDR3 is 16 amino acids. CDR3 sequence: CASSPQGRAAYNEQFF. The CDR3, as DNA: TGTGCCAGCAGCCCTCAGGGGCGGGCGGCGTACAATGAGCAGTTCTTC.